This T cell receptor beta chain derives from a study of beta chain features in type 1 diabetes. Whole-study results and caveats: Significant though moderate, a shortening of TCRB CDR3s appeared in all four CD4+ subsets of Type 1 diabetes patients. TCRB repertoires of naive, central memory and Treg cells appeared more similar among patients than among healthy donors.

The investigators reverse transcribed all of the isolated RNA, so they sequenced expressed TCRB transcripts. Using immunoSEQ multiplex PCR, the repertoire was profiled, and TCRdb retains in-frame clones only, with some absent. The repertoire consists of more than 300,000 clones, with around 10% occurring once and the leading ten covering about 0.64%. Per germline, CDR1 SGHRS and CDR2 YFSETQ. The ends were cut back, 3 bases at V and 1 base at J, with 17 bases in the middle. This CDR3 has 17 residues. Cell sorting via CD45RO/CCR7/CD25/CD127/CD95/CD27 was performed to obtain CD4+ naive, central memory, regulatory and stem cell-like memory cells. This clone was counted between two and nine times. The target antigen is unknown.

This chain uses TRBV5-1 with TRBJ2-4, with a tentative D call TRBD1 (6 bases). The TCR comes from a man in his thirties or forties with type 1 diabetes. Sequencing was performed on central memory CD4+ T cells from blood. The CDR3 spells CASSSEGTLMAKNIQYF. The CDR3 coding sequence is TGCGCCAGCAGCTCAGAAGGGACATTGATGGCCAAAAACATTCAGTACTTC.